The sequence of this TCR beta chain was determined in a study of regulatory T cells in long-lasting Graves disease. Regarding time point: persistent/refractory GD, antithyroid drugs over 5 years with positive TRAb. The TCR library used RNA extracted from PBMCs. V lost 3 bases, J lost 9 bases, and 6 bases lay in between. The germline V gene has CDR1 MDHEN and CDR2 SYDVKM. The CDR3 consists of 12 residues. Construction of the TCR beta libraries employed iRepertoire HTBI primers in conjunction with Arm-PCR of CDR3 regions. TCRdb re-derived calls from the multiplex PCR reads in MiXCR, one entry per CDR3 protein. Of some 420,000 distinct CDR3 sequences listed, about 20% are singletons. This clonotype was recorded many times.

The source was peripheral blood mononuclear cells (PBMCs), collected when the disease was refractory, from a patient treated with antithyroid drugs. This chain links TRBV28 with TRBJ1-6, with unresolved D. This receptor was identified in a female donor with Graves disease. CDR3 in DNA: TGTGCCAGCAGTTTCGTTACTTCACCCCTCCACTTT. This translates into CASSFVTSPLHF.